This T cell receptor (beta chain) emerged from a study of shared clonotypes between healthy human individuals. Across the whole study: Each donor had three CD4 naive, three CD4 memory, two CD8 naive and one CD8 memory plate. Findings and caveats of the study: The diversity represented, both genetic and in exposure history, was limited by few donors.

It was at deep level that the assay was run. Profiled with immunoSEQ multiplex PCR; TCRdb holds only in-frame clones, not every one. The table includes 2 million to 2.5 million clones, around 95% detected once. About this clone itself: What it binds is not known.

CDR1 KGHSH and CDR2 LQKENI come from the germline V gene. The CDR3 is 15 residues long. The ends lost 3 bases at V and 9 bases at J; junction bases unmatched: 10. Only Caucasian adults living in Nashville, Tennessee served as donors. The chain employs TRBV18 and TRBJ2-1; 8 bases fit TRBD2. This clonotype originated in a man younger than 35 in good health. The material sequenced was naive CD4+ T cells sorted from blood. Specified subset: CD45RA+ positively selected. CDR3 in DNA: TGTGCCAGCTCACCGAGCGGGAGCTTGACGGGTGAGCAGTTCTTC. Translation gives CASSPSGSLTGEQFF.